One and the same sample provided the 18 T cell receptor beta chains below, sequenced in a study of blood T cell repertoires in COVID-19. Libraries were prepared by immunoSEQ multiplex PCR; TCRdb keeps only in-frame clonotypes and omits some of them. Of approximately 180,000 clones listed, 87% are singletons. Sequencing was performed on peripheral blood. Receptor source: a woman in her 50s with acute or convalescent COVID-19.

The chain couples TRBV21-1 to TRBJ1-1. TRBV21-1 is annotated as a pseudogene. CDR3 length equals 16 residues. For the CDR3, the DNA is TGTGCCAGCAGCGTCCGAGGAAAATTAATGAACACTGAAGCTTTCTTT. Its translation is CASSVRGKLMNTEAFF.

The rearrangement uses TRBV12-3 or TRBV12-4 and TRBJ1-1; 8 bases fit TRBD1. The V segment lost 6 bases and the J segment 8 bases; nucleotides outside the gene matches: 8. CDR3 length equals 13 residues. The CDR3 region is CASSPGQGREAFF. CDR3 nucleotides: TGTGCCAGCAGCCCAGGACAGGGTCGGGAAGCTTTCTTT.

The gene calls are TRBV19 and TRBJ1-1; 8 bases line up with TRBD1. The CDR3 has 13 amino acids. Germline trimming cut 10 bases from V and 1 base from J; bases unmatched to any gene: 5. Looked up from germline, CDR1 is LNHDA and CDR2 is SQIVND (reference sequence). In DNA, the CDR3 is TGTGCCACCCCAGGGGGCCCGAACACTGAAGCTTTCTTT. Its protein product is CATPGGPNTEAFF.

CDR3 protein: CASSLGFAEAFF. CDR3 DNA: TGTGCCAGCAGCCTCGGTTTCGCTGAAGCTTTCTTT. V gene TRBV7-9 combines with J gene TRBJ1-1; D gene ambiguous. The CDR3 spans 12 residues. Trimming removed 5 bases at V and 6 bases at J, with 10 bases between. Per the germline V gene, CDR1 is SEHNR and CDR2 is FQNEAQ (reference sequence).

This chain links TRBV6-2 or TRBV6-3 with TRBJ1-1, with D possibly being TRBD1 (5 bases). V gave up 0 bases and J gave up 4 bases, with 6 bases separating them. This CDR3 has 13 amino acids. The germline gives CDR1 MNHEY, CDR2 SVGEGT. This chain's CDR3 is CASSYSQGTEAFF. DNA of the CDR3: TGTGCCAGCAGTTACTCGCAGGGCACTGAAGCTTTCTTT.

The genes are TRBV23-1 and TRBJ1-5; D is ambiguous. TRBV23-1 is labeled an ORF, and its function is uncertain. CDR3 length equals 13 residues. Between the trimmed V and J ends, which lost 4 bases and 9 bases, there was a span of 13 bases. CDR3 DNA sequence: TGCGCCAGCAGTCTCCCCGGGGAGGGGCCCCAGCATTTT. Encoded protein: CASSLPGEGPQHF.

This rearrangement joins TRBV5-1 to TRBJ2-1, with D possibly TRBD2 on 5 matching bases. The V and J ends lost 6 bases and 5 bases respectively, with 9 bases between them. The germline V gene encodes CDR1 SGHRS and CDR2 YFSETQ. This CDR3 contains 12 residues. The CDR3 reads CASNEGDNEQFF. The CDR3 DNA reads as TGCGCCAGCAACGAGGGAGACAATGAGCAGTTCTTC.

CDR3 DNA: TGTGCCAGCTCACCTCCGGGACAGGGAAATTCACCCCTCCACTTT. This encodes CASSPPGQGNSPLHF. The chain links TRBV18 to TRBJ1-6, with TRBD1 matching over 9 bases. The germline V gene encodes CDR1 KGHSH and CDR2 LQKENI. This CDR3 comprises 15 residues. The trim removed 3 bases at V and 7 bases at J, leaving 4 bases unmatched. Supplemented by reference TRBV18 and TRBJ1-6, the full variable domain reads NAGVMQNPRHLVRRRGQEARLRCSPMKGHSHVYWYRQLPEEGLKFMVYLQKENIIDESGMPKERFSAEFPKEGPSILRIQQVVRGDSAAYFCASSPPGQGNSPLHFGNGTRLTVT.

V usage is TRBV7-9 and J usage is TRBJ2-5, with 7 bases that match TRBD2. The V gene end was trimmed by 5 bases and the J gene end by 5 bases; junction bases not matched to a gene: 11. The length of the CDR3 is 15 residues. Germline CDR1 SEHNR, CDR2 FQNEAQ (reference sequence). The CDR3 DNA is TGTGCCAGCAGCCCGCTCGGGGCGGGAGCGGAGACCCAGTACTTC. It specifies CASSPLGAGAETQYF.

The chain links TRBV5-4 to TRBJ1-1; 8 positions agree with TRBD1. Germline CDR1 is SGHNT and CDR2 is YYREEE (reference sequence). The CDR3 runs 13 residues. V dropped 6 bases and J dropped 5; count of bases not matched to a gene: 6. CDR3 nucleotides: TGTGCCAGCATTAGACAGGGGTATACTGAAGCTTTCTTT. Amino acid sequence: CASIRQGYTEAFF.

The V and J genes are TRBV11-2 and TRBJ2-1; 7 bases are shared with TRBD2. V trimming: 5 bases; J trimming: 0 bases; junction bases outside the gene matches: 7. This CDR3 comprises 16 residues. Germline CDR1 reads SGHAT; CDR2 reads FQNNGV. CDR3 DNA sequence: TGTGCCAGCAGCCCCACGGGACTATACTCCTACAATGAGCAGTTCTTC. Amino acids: CASSPTGLYSYNEQFF.

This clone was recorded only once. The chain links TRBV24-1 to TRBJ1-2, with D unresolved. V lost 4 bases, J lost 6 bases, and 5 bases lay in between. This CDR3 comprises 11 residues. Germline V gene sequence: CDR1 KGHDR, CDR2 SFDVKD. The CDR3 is CATSDRDGYTF. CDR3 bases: TGTGCCACCAGTGACCGAGATGGCTACACCTTC.

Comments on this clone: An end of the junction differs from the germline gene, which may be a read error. The CDR3 bases are TGCGCCCGCAGCCGGTGGGGGGGTGGAGGGGGAGGCACAGATACGCAGTATTTT. Its translation: CARSRWGGGGGGTDTQYF. The chain employs TRBV4-1 and TRBJ2-3; D may be TRBD2 (7 bases). This CDR3 is built from 18 residues. CDR1 MGHRA and CDR2 YSYEKL come from the germline V gene.

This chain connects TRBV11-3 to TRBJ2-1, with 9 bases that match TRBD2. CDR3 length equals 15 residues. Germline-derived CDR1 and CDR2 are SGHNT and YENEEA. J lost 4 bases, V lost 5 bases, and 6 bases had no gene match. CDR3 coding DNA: TGTGCCAGCAGCGGTAGCGGGAGCTCTTACAATGAGCAGTTCTTC. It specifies CASSGSGSSYNEQFF.

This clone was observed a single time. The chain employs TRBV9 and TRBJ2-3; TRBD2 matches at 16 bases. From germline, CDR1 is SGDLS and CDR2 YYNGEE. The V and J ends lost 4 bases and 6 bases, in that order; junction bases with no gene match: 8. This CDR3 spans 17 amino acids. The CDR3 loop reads CASSSQGLAGGSDTQYF. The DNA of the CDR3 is TGTGCCAGCAGCTCGCAGGGACTAGCGGGGGGGAGTGATACGCAGTATTTT.

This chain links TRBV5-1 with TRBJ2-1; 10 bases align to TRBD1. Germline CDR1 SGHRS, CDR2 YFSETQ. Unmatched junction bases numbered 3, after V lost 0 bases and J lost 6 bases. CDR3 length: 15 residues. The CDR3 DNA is TGCGCCAGCAGCTTGGTAGGACAGGGGGTCAATGAGCAGTTCTTC. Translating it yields CASSLVGQGVNEQFF.

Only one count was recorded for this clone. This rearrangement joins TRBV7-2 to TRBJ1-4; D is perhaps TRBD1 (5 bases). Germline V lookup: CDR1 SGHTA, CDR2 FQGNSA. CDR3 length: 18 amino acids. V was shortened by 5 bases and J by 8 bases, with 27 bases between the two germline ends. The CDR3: CASSPRERLVGGEEKLFF. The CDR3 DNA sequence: TGTGCCAGCAGCCCCCGGGAACGGTTAGTGGGGGGTGAAGAAAAACTGTTTTTT.

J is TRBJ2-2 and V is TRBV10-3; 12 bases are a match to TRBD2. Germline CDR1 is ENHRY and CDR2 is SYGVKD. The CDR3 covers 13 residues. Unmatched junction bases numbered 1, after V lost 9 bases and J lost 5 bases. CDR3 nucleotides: TGTGCCATTGGGACTAGCGGGACCGGGGAGCTGTTTTTT. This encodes CAIGTSGTGELFF.